The 21 T cell receptor beta chains given below trace back to one sample, sequenced in a study of blood T cell repertoires in COVID-19 (TCRdb year 2020). The library was produced with the immunoSEQ multiplex PCR assay. TCRdb provides this immuneACCESS table in a form limited to in-frame rearrangements. Some clones are lacking; in checked studies, under half of them reflect an unresolved V gene, and why the rest are absent is not known. The sample table contains about 190,000 clones; only one count was recorded for around nine tenths of them. The ten largest clones capture about 7% of the sample. Material: peripheral blood. The receptor set was obtained from a man between 35 and 55 years old with acute or convalescent COVID-19.

This sequence joins TRBV19 and TRBJ2-7, with D maybe TRBD1 (6 bases). V dropped 2 bases and J dropped 4 bases, with 15 bases sitting between them. Germline V gene sequence: CDR1 LNHDA, CDR2 SQIVND (reference sequence). The length of the CDR3 is 15 residues. The DNA for the CDR3 is TGTGCCAGTAGTATATACCGGGACACAGTTTACGAGCAGTACTTC. It encodes CASSIYRDTVYEQYF.

The chain has TRBV28 and TRBJ1-2; possible D gene TRBD1, 5 bases. The CDR3 sequence is 13 residues long. V was trimmed by 3 bases and J by 4 bases, leaving 9 bases between them. CDR1 is MDHEN, CDR2 SYDVKM, per germline. The chain's CDR3 is CASSLLGVYGYTF. The CDR3 region has the DNA TGTGCCAGCAGTTTGCTAGGGGTCTATGGCTACACCTTC.

This chain uses TRBV5-6 with TRBJ2-7; D ambiguous. CDR1 and CDR2 (germline): SGHDT, YYEEEE. The CDR3 is 14 amino acids. Trimming took 0 bases from V and 3 from J, leaving 10 bases between them. CDR3 nucleotides: TGTGCCAGCAGCTTGGTTATGAACAGCTACGAGCAGTACTTC. It specifies CASSLVMNSYEQYF. Drawing the rest from reference TRBV5-6 and TRBJ2-7, the complete variable domain is DAGVTQSPTHLIKTRGQQVTLRCSPKSGHDTVSWYQQALGQGPQFIFQYYEEEERQRGNFPDRFSGHQFPNYSSELNVNALLLGDSALYLCASSLVMNSYEQYFGPGTRLTVT.

J is TRBJ2-7 and V is TRBV28; 7 bases are a match to TRBD1. The germline gives CDR1 MDHEN, CDR2 SYDVKM. The CDR3 has 14 residues. V lost 7 bases, J lost 3 bases, and 9 bases stayed unmatched. CDR3 protein: CASTQTGTSYEQYF. In DNA, the CDR3 is TGTGCCAGCACCCAGACAGGGACAAGCTACGAGCAGTACTTC. Full variable domain (rest looked up from reference TRBV28 and TRBJ2-7): DVKVTQSSRYLVKRTGEKVFLECVQDMDHENMFWYRQDPGLGLRLIYFSYDVKMKEKGDIPEGYSVSREKKERFSLILESASTNQTSMYLCASTQTGTSYEQYFGPGTRLTVT.

This clone turned up a few times. The CDR3 spells CASSVQGDYGYTF. The DNA for the CDR3 is TGTGCCAGCAGTGTACAGGGGGACTATGGCTACACCTTC. The chain joins TRBV6-2 or TRBV6-3 to TRBJ1-2; 8 bases are a match to TRBD1. This CDR3 spans 13 amino acids. Losses at the gene ends were 5 bases for V and 3 bases for J; bases not matched to a gene: 2. Germline loops: CDR1 MNHEY, CDR2 SVGEGT.

The chain links TRBV7-8 to TRBJ1-1; 7 bases fit TRBD1. Germline CDR1 is SGHVS and CDR2 is FQNEAQ. V was clipped by 7 bases and J by 6 bases; unmatched bases: 11. The CDR3 has 14 amino acids. The chain's CDR3 is CASITDRVKAEAFF. The CDR3 nucleotides read TGTGCCAGCATCACCGACAGGGTTAAGGCTGAAGCTTTCTTT.

V and J are TRBV27 and TRBJ2-1; 7 bases fit TRBD2. The germline gives CDR1 MNHEY, CDR2 SMNVEV (reference sequence). V dropped 4 bases and J dropped 2; count of bases not matched to a gene: 5. The CDR3 totals 15 residues. The CDR3 nucleotides read TGTGCCAGCAGTTCTCGAGCGGGGACCTACAATGAGCAGTTCTTC. This encodes CASSSRAGTYNEQFF.

V is TRBV18 and J is TRBJ1-1, with a weak D call TRBD1 (6 bases). This CDR3 is 18 amino acids long. V was shortened by 1 base and J by 0 bases, with 18 bases between the two germline ends. CDR1 is KGHSH and CDR2 is LQKENI in the germline V gene. The CDR3: CASSPLSGGGGMNTEAFF. CDR3 coding DNA: TGTGCCAGCTCACCACTTTCGGGGGGCGGAGGTATGAACACTGAAGCTTTCTTT.

The CDR3 nucleotides are TGTGCCTGGTCCCCCCTTCGAGGGAATGGAGATACGCAGTATTTT. Translation gives CAWSPLRGNGDTQYF. V usage is TRBV30 and J usage is TRBJ2-3, with a weak D call TRBD2 (5 bases). The CDR3 extends over 15 amino acids. Looked up from germline, CDR1 is GTSNPN and CDR2 is SVGIG (reference sequence). V lost 5 bases and J 5 bases, leaving 20 bases between the germline ends.

The gene calls are TRBV3-1 (or the pseudogene TRBV3-2) and TRBJ2-3; 7 bases are a match to TRBD2. The J segment lost 4 bases and the V segment lost 0 bases, leaving 13 bases of the junction unmatched. CDR1 and CDR2 (germline): LGHDT, YNNKEL (reference sequence). CDR3 length equals 18 residues. The CDR3: CASSQDLWGGGRADTQYF. CDR3 DNA: TGTGCCAGCAGCCAAGACCTTTGGGGCGGGGGAAGGGCAGATACGCAGTATTTT.

The chain combines TRBV7-2 with TRBJ2-2, with D perhaps matching TRBD2 (6 bases). Deletions cut 6 bases from V and 1 base from J, with 9 bases between. The CDR3 loop spans 14 amino acids. Germline CDR1 is SGHTA and CDR2 is FQGNSA. The CDR3 DNA is TGTGCCAGCAGTTGGGGGGTGAACACCGGGGAGCTGTTTTTT. Translating gives CASSWGVNTGELFF.

This rearrangement joins TRBV27 to TRBJ2-7; D ambiguous. This CDR3 has 13 amino acids. CDR1 and CDR2 from the germline V gene are MNHEY and SMNVEV (reference sequence). V dropped 5 bases and J dropped 2 bases, with 10 bases sitting between them. The CDR3 nucleotides are TGTGCCAGCAGTCCCACTTTAGCCTACGAGCAGTACTTC. Residues: CASSPTLAYEQYF.

This rearrangement joins TRBV5-1 to TRBJ2-3; 9 bases are a match to TRBD2. The V and J ends lost 4 bases and 1 base, in that order; junction bases with no gene match: 16. The CDR3 extends over 19 amino acids. Germline V gene sequence: CDR1 SGHRS, CDR2 YFSETQ. DNA of the CDR3: TGCGCCAGCAGCCCGGGGGGGAGATTAGCGGGAGCTCGCACAGATACGCAGTATTTT. It is translated as CASSPGGRLAGARTDTQYF.

The chain recombines TRBV4-1 with TRBJ1-4; TRBD1 agrees at 9 bases. This CDR3 is 16 amino acids long. Trimming at V came to 1 base and at J to 6 bases, leaving 6 bases not matched to a gene. Germline CDR1 and CDR2: MGHRA and YSYEKL. In DNA form, the CDR3 reads TGCGCCAGCAGCCAAGTTCGGGACAGGGTGTATGAAAAACTGTTTTTT. Its protein is CASSQVRDRVYEKLFF.

The sample holds a few counts of this clone. The chain carries TRBV10-1 and TRBJ1-1; 7 nucleotides match TRBD1. Germline V CDR1 and CDR2: WNHNN, SYGVQD (reference sequence). The V segment lost 3 bases and the J segment 12 bases; nucleotides outside the gene matches: 16. The CDR3 runs 15 residues. DNA of the CDR3: TGCGCCAGCAGTGATTCCCCCGGGACAGCGAAGGAATCTTTCTTT. Its protein product is CASSDSPGTAKESFF.

The chain has TRBV5-1 and TRBJ2-7; maybe TRBD2 (5 bases). The CDR3 is 16 residues long. V gave up 0 bases and J gave up 2 bases, with 15 bases separating them. Germline-derived CDR1 and CDR2 are SGHRS and YFSETQ. CDR3 DNA sequence: TGCGCCAGCAGCTTGGCGAGGCAGACTAAGACCTACGAGCAGTACTTC. It translates to CASSLARQTKTYEQYF.

CDR3 sequence: CASRLGLGTGELFF. The DNA of the CDR3 is TGTGCCAGCAGGTTGGGGCTTGGCACCGGGGAGCTGTTTTTT. The rearrangement links TRBV2 to TRBJ2-2, with a possible D match to TRBD1 (5 bases). CDR1 and CDR2 (germline): SNHLY, FYNNEI. V was cut by 6 bases and J by 4 bases, with 12 bases left in between. This CDR3 spans 14 amino acids.

This chain uses TRBV27 with TRBJ1-1; D remains unclear. The germline gives CDR1 MNHEY, CDR2 SMNVEV (reference sequence). The V end was cut by 4 bases, the J end by 1 base, with 7 bases between. CDR3 length equals 13 residues. CDR3 region: CASSWAGNTEAFF. The CDR3 DNA is TGTGCCAGCAGTTGGGCTGGGAACACTGAAGCTTTCTTT.

CDR3 sequence reads: CASSLGQGGTYEQYF. CDR3 DNA: TGTGCCAGCAGCTTAGGACAGGGGGGGACCTACGAGCAGTACTTC. The chain combines TRBV11-2 with TRBJ2-7; 9 nucleotides agree with TRBD1. CDR1 and CDR2 from the germline V gene are SGHAT and FQNNGV. CDR3 size: 15 residues. V trimming: 1 base; J trimming: 2 bases; junction bases outside the gene matches: 3.

The chain carries TRBV5-4 and TRBJ2-2, with TRBD1 as a possible D gene (6 bases). With 0 bases removed from V and 5 bases from J, the gap between germline ends came to 11 bases. CDR3 length: 15 residues. Germline V CDR1 and CDR2: SGHNT, YYREEE (reference sequence). This CDR3 reads CASSLVQGGTGELFF. The CDR3 DNA is TGTGCCAGCAGCTTGGTACAGGGCGGGACCGGGGAGCTGTTTTTT.

J is TRBJ2-1 and V is TRBV19; possibly TRBD2 for D (6 bases). The CDR3 is 15 residues long. Germline loops: CDR1 LNHDA, CDR2 SQIVND (reference sequence). Trimming removed 6 bases at V and 5 bases at J, with 17 bases between. The CDR3 region is CASRGWAGKDNEQFF. CDR3 sequence (DNA): TGTGCCAGTAGGGGGTGGGCGGGGAAGGACAATGAGCAGTTCTTC.